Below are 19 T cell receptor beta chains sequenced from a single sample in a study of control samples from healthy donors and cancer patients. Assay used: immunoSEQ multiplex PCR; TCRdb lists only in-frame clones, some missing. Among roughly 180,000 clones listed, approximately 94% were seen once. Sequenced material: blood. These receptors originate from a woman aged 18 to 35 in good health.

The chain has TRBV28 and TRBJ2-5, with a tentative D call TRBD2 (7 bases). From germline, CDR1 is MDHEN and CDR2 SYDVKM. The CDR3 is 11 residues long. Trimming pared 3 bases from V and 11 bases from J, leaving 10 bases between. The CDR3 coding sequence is TGTGCCAGCAGTTTGGGAGGGGGACAGTACTTC. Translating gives CASSLGGGQYF.

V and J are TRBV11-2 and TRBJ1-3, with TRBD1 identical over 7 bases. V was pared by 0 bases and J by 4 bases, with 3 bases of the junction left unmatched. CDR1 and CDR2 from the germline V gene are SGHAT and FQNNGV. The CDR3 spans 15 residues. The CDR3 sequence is CASSLEGRGGNTIYF. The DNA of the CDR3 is TGTGCCAGCAGCTTAGAAGGCAGGGGGGGAAACACCATATATTTT.

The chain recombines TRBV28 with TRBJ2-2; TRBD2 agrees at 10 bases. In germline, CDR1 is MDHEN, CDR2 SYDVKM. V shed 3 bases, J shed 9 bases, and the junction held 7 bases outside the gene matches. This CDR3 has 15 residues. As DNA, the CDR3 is TGTGCCAGCAGTTTGTTGACTAGCGGGCCCAGGGAGCTGTTTTTT. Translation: CASSLLTSGPRELFF.

The CDR3 coding sequence is TGCGCCAGCAGCCAAGATCCCCGCACAGATACGCAGTATTTT. Amino acids: CASSQDPRTDTQYF. The chain is built from TRBV4-1 and TRBJ2-3; unclear D gene. Germline V CDR1 and CDR2: MGHRA, YSYEKL. Trimming pared 0 bases from V and 1 base from J, leaving 5 bases between. The length of the CDR3 is 14 residues.

CDR3 DNA sequence: TGTGCCATCAGTGACCCACGCGGGGGCGCACTAGATACGCAGTATTTT. Protein sequence: CAISDPRGGALDTQYF. This sequence joins TRBV10-3 and TRBJ2-3, with D perhaps TRBD2 (7 bases). The CDR3 extends over 16 amino acids. V lost 3 bases to trimming and J lost 5 bases, with 18 bases between them. Looked up from germline, CDR1 is ENHRY and CDR2 is SYGVKD.

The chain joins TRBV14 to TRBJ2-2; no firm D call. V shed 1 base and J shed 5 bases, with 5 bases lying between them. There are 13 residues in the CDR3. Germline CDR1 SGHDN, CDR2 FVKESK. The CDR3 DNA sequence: TGTGCCAGCAGCCAAGCGGTTACCGGGGAGCTGTTTTTT. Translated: CASSQAVTGELFF.

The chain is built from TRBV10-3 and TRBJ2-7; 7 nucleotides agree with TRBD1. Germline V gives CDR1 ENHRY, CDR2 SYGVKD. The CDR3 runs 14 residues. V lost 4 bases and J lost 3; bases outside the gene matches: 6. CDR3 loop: CAISAEPGGYEQYF. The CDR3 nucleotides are TGTGCCATCAGTGCGGAGCCAGGGGGCTACGAGCAGTACTTC.

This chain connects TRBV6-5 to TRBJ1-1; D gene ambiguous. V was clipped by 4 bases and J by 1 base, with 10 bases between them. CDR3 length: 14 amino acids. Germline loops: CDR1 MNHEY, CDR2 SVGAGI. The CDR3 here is CASSSDLGNTEAFF. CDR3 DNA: TGTGCCAGCAGTTCCGATCTTGGGAACACTGAAGCTTTCTTT.

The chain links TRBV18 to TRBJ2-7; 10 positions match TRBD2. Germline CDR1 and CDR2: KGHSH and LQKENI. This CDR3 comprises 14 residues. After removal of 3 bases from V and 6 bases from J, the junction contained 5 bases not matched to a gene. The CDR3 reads CASSPLAGEAEQYF. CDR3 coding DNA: TGTGCCAGCTCACCCCTAGCGGGAGAAGCCGAGCAGTACTTC.

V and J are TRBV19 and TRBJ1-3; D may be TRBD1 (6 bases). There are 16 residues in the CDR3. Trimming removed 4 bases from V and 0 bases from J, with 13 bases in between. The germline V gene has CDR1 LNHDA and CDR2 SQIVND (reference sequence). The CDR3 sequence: CASSRRQESSGNTIYF. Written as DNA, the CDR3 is TGTGCCAGTAGTAGACGACAGGAGAGCTCTGGAAACACCATATATTTT.

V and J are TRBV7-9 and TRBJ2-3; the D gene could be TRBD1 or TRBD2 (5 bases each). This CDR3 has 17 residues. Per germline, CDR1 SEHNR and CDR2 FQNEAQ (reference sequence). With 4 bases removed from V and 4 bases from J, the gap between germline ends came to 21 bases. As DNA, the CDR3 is TGTGCCAGCAGCTACGCCCTATCCGGGGCCCCGGCAGATACGCAGTATTTT. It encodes CASSYALSGAPADTQYF.

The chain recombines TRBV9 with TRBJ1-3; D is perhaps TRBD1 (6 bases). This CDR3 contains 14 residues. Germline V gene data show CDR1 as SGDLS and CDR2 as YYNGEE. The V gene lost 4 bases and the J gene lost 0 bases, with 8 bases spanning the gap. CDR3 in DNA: TGTGCCAGCAGCCCGGGACACTCTGGAAACACCATATATTTT. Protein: CASSPGHSGNTIYF. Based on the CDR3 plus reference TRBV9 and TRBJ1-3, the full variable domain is DSGVTQTPKHLITATGQRVTLRCSPRSGDLSVYWYQQSLDQGLQFLIQYYNGEERAKGNILERFSAQQFPDLHSELNLSSLELGDSALYFCASSPGHSGNTIYFGEGSWLTVV.

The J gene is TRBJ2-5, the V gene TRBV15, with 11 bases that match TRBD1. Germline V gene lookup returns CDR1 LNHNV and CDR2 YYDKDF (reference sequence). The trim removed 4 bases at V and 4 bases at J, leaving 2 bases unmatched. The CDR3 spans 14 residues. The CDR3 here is CATSTGTGGETQYF. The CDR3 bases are TGTGCCACCAGCACAGGGACAGGGGGAGAGACCCAGTACTTC.

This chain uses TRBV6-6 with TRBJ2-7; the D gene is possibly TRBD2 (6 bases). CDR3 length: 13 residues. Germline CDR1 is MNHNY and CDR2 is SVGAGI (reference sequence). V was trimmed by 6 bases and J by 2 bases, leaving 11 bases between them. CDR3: CASSLGGPYEQYF. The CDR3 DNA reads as TGTGCCAGCAGCCTGGGAGGCCCCTACGAGCAGTACTTC.

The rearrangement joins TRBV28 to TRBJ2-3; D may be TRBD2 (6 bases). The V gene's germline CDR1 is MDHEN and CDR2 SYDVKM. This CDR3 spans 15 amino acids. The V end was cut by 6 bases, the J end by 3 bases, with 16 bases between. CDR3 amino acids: CASSSGTRGTDTQYF. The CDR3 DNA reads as TGTGCCAGCAGCTCTGGGACCCGGGGGACAGATACGCAGTATTTT.

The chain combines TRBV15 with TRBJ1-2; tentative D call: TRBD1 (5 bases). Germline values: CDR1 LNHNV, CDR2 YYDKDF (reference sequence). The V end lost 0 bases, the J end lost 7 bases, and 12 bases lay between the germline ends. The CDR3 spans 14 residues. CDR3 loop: CATSRDRGGGGYTF. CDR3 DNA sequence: TGTGCCACCAGCAGAGATCGGGGCGGGGGTGGCTACACCTTC.

The CDR3 loop reads CASSKTGFRGAFF. The CDR3 DNA sequence: TGTGCCAGCAGTAAGACAGGGTTTAGGGGAGCTTTCTTT. The chain uses TRBV12-3 or TRBV12-4 and TRBJ1-1; TRBD1 matches at 7 bases. V lost 5 bases to trimming and J lost 10 bases; unmatched junction nucleotides: 10. This CDR3 region has 13 residues.

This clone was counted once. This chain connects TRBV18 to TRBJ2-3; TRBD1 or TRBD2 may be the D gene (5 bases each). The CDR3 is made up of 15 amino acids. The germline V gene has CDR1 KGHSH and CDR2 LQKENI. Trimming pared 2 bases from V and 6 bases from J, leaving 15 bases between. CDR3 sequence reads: CASSPSSGDLDTQYF. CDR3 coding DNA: TGTGCCAGCTCACCAAGTTCCGGGGACCTTGATACGCAGTATTTT. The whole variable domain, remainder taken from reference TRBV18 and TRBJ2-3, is NAGVMQNPRHLVRRRGQEARLRCSPMKGHSHVYWYRQLPEEGLKFMVYLQKENIIDESGMPKERFSAEFPKEGPSILRIQQVVRGDSAAYFCASSPSSGDLDTQYFGPGTRLTVL.

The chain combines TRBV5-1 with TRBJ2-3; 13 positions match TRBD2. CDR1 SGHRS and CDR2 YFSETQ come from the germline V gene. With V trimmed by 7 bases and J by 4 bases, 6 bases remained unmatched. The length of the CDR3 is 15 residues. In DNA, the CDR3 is TGCGCCAGCGGCGAAGGGACTAGCGGGGCAGATACGCAGTATTTT. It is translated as CASGEGTSGADTQYF. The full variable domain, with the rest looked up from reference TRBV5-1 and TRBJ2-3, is KAGVTQTPRYLIKTRGQQVTLSCSPISGHRSVSWYQQTPGQGLQFLFEYFSETQRNKGNFPGRFSGRQFSNSRSEMNVSTLELGDSALYLCASGEGTSGADTQYFGPGTRLTVL.